The present T cell receptor beta chain was sequenced within a study of identical twins. Points from the study as a whole: There was an excess of low generation probability in the out-of-frame alpha sequences that twins shared. Abundant beta clonotypes from cord blood had fewer insertions, unlike memory repertoires, which showed none.

Via MiXCR, TCRdb re-called the 5' RACE reads, giving one row per CDR3 protein. The table records fewer than 900,000 distinct CDR3 sequences, about 20% of them present only once. This clonotype was seen many times. As yet, its antigen is unknown. V shed 3 bases, J shed 0 bases, and the junction held 3 bases outside the gene matches. CDR1 and CDR2 (germline): SGHDT, YYEEEE. The CDR3 extends over 16 amino acids. This same sample was also part of a study on T cells expressing NK-cell markers. This second report adds: The TCR beta repertoires were obtained from sorted CD3+CD56+NKG2C+, CD3+CD56+NKG2C- and CD3+CD56-NKG2C+ T cells. A few of the donors also had these clonotypes leading their CD3+CD56-NKG2C+ fraction.

The sample was PBMCs. The clonotype comes from a woman younger than 35 in good health. V gene TRBV5-6 combines with J gene TRBJ2-6; TRBD1 matches 7 bases. The CDR3 protein is CASSWTGPSGANVLTF. CDR3 sequence (DNA): TGTGCCAGCAGCTGGACAGGTCCCTCTGGGGCCAACGTCCTGACTTTC. Using reference TRBV5-6 and TRBJ2-6 for the parts outside the CDR3, the full variable domain is DAGVTQSPTHLIKTRGQQVTLRCSPKSGHDTVSWYQQALGQGPQFIFQYYEEEERQRGNFPDRFSGHQFPNYSSELNVNALLLGDSALYLCASSWTGPSGANVLTFGAGSRLTVL.